The clone carrying this T cell receptor (beta chain) was observed many times. The antigen remains unidentified. These data originate in a study of identical twins. The study's findings and limits: Zero-insertion analyses were open to partial confounding by invariant MAIT and iNKT cells. Donors were not followed over many years; analysis was cross-sectional. Whereas memory repertoires showed no such difference, abundant cord blood beta clonotypes carried fewer insertions.

Each cDNA held unique molecular identifiers, and template switching gave it a universal primer site. A single record per CDR3 protein comes from TCRdb applying MiXCR to the 5' RACE reads. The table has about 260,000 distinct CDR3 sequences, 5.5% to 7% seen once. Germline-derived CDR1 and CDR2 are MGHDK and SYGVNS. V was trimmed by 6 bases and J by 8 bases, leaving 17 bases between them. The CDR3 totals 14 residues. This sample also belongs to another study, concerning yellow fever vaccine responses in identical twins.

V usage is TRBV25-1 and J usage is TRBJ2-1; D is ambiguous. The source is a woman between 18 and 29 years old in good health. What was sequenced was memory (CD45RO+) T cells sorted from blood. For the CDR3, the DNA is TGTGCCAGCAGACACCCGGGCCAGCCCCATGAGCAGTTCTTC. Translated: CASRHPGQPHEQFF.